This TCR beta chain was identified in a study of blood T cell repertoires in COVID-19. Sequencing used immunoSEQ multiplex PCR; TCRdb keeps in-frame clones, though not all of them. The sample has roughly 520,000 clones; approximately 87% are singletons. Germline CDR1 MNHEY, CDR2 SVGAGI. The V and J ends lost 4 bases and 6 bases, in that order; junction bases with no gene match: 10. This CDR3 region has 16 residues. The clonotype originates from a woman in her thirties or forties who had recovered from COVID-19. The rearrangement links TRBV6-5 to TRBJ2-7; the match to TRBD1 covers 12 bases. The specimen was PBMCs or T cells enriched from blood (not recorded which). This CDR3 is CASSSPPGTGGVEQYF. CDR3 DNA sequence: TGTGCCAGCAGTTCTCCCCCCGGGACAGGGGGCGTCGAGCAGTACTTC.